Below, 8 T cell receptor beta chains from the same sample are listed, as sequenced in a study of regulatory T cells in long-lasting Graves disease. Building of the TCR beta libraries involved iRepertoire HTBI primers and Arm-PCR of CDR3 regions. TCRdb ran MiXCR on the multiplex PCR reads and lists one entry per CDR3 protein. The sample holds some 410,000 distinct CDR3 sequences, about a sixth seen once. Time point in this sample: newly diagnosed GD, antithyroid drugs for less than 3 months. PBMC RNA served as the TCR library source. These data were also reused for a study on T cells in Graves' hyperthyroidism and ophthalmopathy.

The specimen comprised peripheral blood mononuclear cells (PBMCs), sampled at new diagnosis, from a patient treated with antithyroid drugs. These receptors all come from a woman aged 25 to 39 with Graves disease.

The chain recombines TRBV6-1 with TRBJ1-4, with D possibly matching TRBD1 (6 bases). Germline CDR1 reads MNHNS; CDR2 reads SASEGT. Trimming pared 8 bases from V and 7 bases from J, leaving 20 bases between. There are 15 residues in the CDR3. The CDR3 spells CASSQTGARGEKLFF. CDR3 DNA sequence: TGTGCCAGCTCCCAGACGGGGGCGCGGGGTGAAAAACTGTTTTTT.

This clonotype was seen more than once but under ten times. V gene TRBV4-1 combines with J gene TRBJ2-7; 13 positions match TRBD2. J was trimmed by 6 bases and V by 5 bases; bases with no gene match: 7. CDR1 MGHRA and CDR2 YSYEKL come from the germline V gene. The CDR3 runs to 15 residues. CDR3 protein: CASSELAGGVPEQYF. CDR3 DNA: TGCGCCAGCAGCGAACTAGCGGGAGGGGTCCCCGAGCAGTACTTC.

The chain uses TRBV20-1 and TRBJ1-1; D gene uncertain. This CDR3 comprises 12 residues. CDR1 and CDR2 from the germline V gene are DFQATT and SNEGSKA (reference sequence). Trimming removed 2 bases from V and 1 base from J, with 5 bases in between. CDR3 residues: CSARSGNTEAFF. DNA of the CDR3: TGCAGTGCTAGATCAGGGAACACTGAAGCTTTCTTT.

This clonotype was seen ten or more times. The chain couples TRBV7-9 to TRBJ2-7; 7 nucleotides align to TRBD1. The CDR3 consists of 17 residues. Germline CDR1 and CDR2: SEHNR and FQNEAQ (reference sequence). V gave up 5 bases and J gave up 4 bases; unmatched junction bases: 17. DNA for the CDR3: TGTGCCAGCAGCCCTCTGGCAGGACAGGACATACCTTACGAGCAGTACTTC. Amino acids: CASSPLAGQDIPYEQYF. Supplemented by reference TRBV7-9 and TRBJ2-7, the full variable domain reads DTGVSQNPRHKITKRGQNVTFRCDPISEHNRLYWYRQTLGQGPEFLTYFQNEAQLEKSRLLSDRFSAERPKGSFSTLEIQRTEQGDSAMYLCASSPLAGQDIPYEQYFGPGTRLTVT.

This clonotype was recorded a few times. The J gene is TRBJ1-4, the V gene TRBV10-3, with TRBD1 as a possible D gene (5 bases). The germline gives CDR1 ENHRY, CDR2 SYGVKD. CDR3 length: 13 amino acids. The ends were cut back, 6 bases at V and 4 bases at J, with 9 bases in the middle. For the CDR3, the DNA is TGTGCCATCAGGGGGACTGATAATGAAAAACTGTTTTTT. Translated: CAIRGTDNEKLFF.

The gene calls are TRBV24-1 and TRBJ2-1, with D maybe TRBD1 (6 bases). The V gene's germline CDR1 is KGHDR and CDR2 SFDVKD. This CDR3 is built from 12 residues. Trimming cost V 7 bases and J 9 bases, with 12 bases left between them. In DNA form, the CDR3 reads TGTGCCACCAGCCAGGGGTCCGGTGAGCAGTTCTTC. It yields the protein CATSQGSGEQFF.

This chain links TRBV12-3 or TRBV12-4 with TRBJ1-4; 10 positions match TRBD1. CDR3 length: 15 residues. The trim removed 3 bases at V and 10 bases at J, leaving 8 bases unmatched. CDR3 bases: TGTGCCAGCAGTTTTAGGGACAGGGGAAGGGGAAAACTGTTTTTT. Translated: CASSFRDRGRGKLFF.

The sample holds many counts of this clonotype. The rearrangement uses TRBV7-9 and TRBJ2-7, with D hard to call. Trimming removed 1 base from V and 2 bases from J, with 6 bases in between. The CDR3 consists of 13 residues. Germline CDR1 reads SEHNR; CDR2 reads FQNEAQ (reference sequence). For the CDR3, the DNA is TGTGCCAGCAGCTTAGTAGAAACCTACGAGCAGTACTTC. Protein: CASSLVETYEQYF.